These 20 T cell receptor beta chains share one sample of origin, sequenced in a study of blood T cells in healthy people across ages. Using a J-beta primer mix together with a sample-barcoded 5' primer, a second PCR was run for roughly 6 to 11 cycles. TCRdb re-analysed the 5' RACE reads in MiXCR, keeping a single row per CDR3 protein. Here the sample spans 850,000 to 1,000,000 distinct CDR3 sequences, roughly 48% being singletons. Sequencing used blood. The receptors come from a man under 40 in good health.

The chain couples TRBV29-1 to TRBJ2-3; D perhaps matches TRBD2 (6 bases). Between the trimmed V and J ends, which lost 2 bases and 0 bases, there was a span of 18 bases. This CDR3 has 17 amino acids. From germline, CDR1 is SQVTM and CDR2 ANQGSEA. CDR3 in amino acids: CSVELACDYSSTDTQYF. DNA of the CDR3: TGCAGCGTTGAACTAGCGTGTGACTACTCTAGCACAGATACGCAGTATTTT.

V usage is TRBV5-1 and J usage is TRBJ1-2, with unresolved D. CDR3 length: 15 residues. Germline CDR1 SGHRS, CDR2 YFSETQ. V was pared by 3 bases and J by 7 bases, with 19 bases between. CDR3 sequence reads: CASSSRLDGWIGYTF. The CDR3 nucleotides read TGCGCCAGCAGCTCTCGATTAGACGGGTGGATTGGCTACACCTTC.

The chain uses TRBV10-3 and TRBJ2-5; 8 nucleotides line up with TRBD1. This CDR3 has 14 residues. CDR1 and CDR2 from the germline V gene are ENHRY and SYGVKD. Unmatched junction bases numbered 3, after V lost 3 bases and J lost 3 bases. CDR3 loop: CAISDPGQEETQYF. Written as DNA, the CDR3 is TGTGCCATCAGTGACCCGGGACAGGAAGAGACCCAGTACTTC.

This chain links TRBV7-3 with TRBJ1-6, with TRBD1 matching over 8 bases. CDR3 size: 15 residues. Trimming cost V 6 bases and J 5 bases; bases outside gene matches: 6. Germline CDR1 reads SGHTA; CDR2 reads FQGTGA. CDR3 residues: CASREQGANNSPLHF. The CDR3 nucleotides read TGTGCCAGCAGGGAGCAGGGGGCGAATAATTCACCCCTCCACTTT.

This clonotype has a handful of counts. The chain combines TRBV5-1 with TRBJ2-7, with TRBD1 identical over 8 bases. The germline V gene has CDR1 SGHRS and CDR2 YFSETQ. With 2 bases clipped from V and 3 bases from J, the junction kept 10 bases outside the gene matches. This CDR3 contains 16 residues. CDR3 nucleotides: TGCGCCAGCAGCTTCTCCGGACAGGGAAGAAGCTACGAGCAGTACTTC. It translates to CASSFSGQGRSYEQYF.

This clonotype was picked up a small number of times. The V and J genes are TRBV20-1 and TRBJ2-7; tentatively, D is TRBD1 (5 bases). This CDR3 has 12 amino acids. With 3 bases removed from V and 3 bases from J, the gap between germline ends came to 9 bases. In germline, CDR1 is DFQATT, CDR2 SNEGSKA (reference sequence). The CDR3 DNA reads TGCAGTGCTAGGACAGATAACTACGAGCAGTACTTC. It encodes CSARTDNYEQYF.

The chain is built from TRBV6-6 and TRBJ1-2, with a tentative D call TRBD1 (5 bases). V lost 11 bases to trimming and J lost 3 bases, with 25 bases between them. The CDR3 spans 16 residues. Per germline, CDR1 MNHNY and CDR2 SVGAGI (reference sequence). CDR3 nucleotide sequence: TGTGCCGGGCCAGCGATCCTTGAGGGGACGGACTATGGCTACACCTTC. This encodes CAGPAILEGTDYGYTF.

The chain couples TRBV20-1 to TRBJ2-5, with 8 bases identical to TRBD2. This CDR3 contains 17 residues. Germline V gene sequence: CDR1 DFQATT, CDR2 SNEGSKA (reference sequence). V trimming: 3 bases; J trimming: 1 base; junction bases outside the gene matches: 13. CDR3 residues: CSAREKLRGGLQETQYF. DNA for the CDR3: TGCAGTGCTAGGGAGAAGCTACGCGGGGGGCTCCAAGAGACCCAGTACTTC.

This clonotype was seen a few times. The chain couples TRBV7-9 to TRBJ1-2; TRBD1 is a possible D gene (5 bases). V lost 6 bases, J lost 6 bases, and 17 bases lay in between. Germline V gene lookup returns CDR1 SEHNR and CDR2 FQNEAQ (reference sequence). This CDR3 region has 14 residues. The DNA of the CDR3 is TGTGCCAGCAGTCAACAGGTATCGGCTGATGGCTACACCTTC. Translation: CASSQQVSADGYTF. Based on the CDR3 plus reference TRBV7-9 and TRBJ1-2, the full variable domain is DTGVSQNPRHKITKRGQNVTFRCDPISEHNRLYWYRQTLGQGPEFLTYFQNEAQLEKSRLLSDRFSAERPKGSFSTLEIQRTEQGDSAMYLCASSQQVSADGYTFGSGTRLTVV.

The V call is TRBV6-5, the J call TRBJ1-1; no clear D. Trimming took off 0 bases at V and 0 bases at J, with 8 bases between the two ends. This CDR3 contains 15 residues. The germline V gene has CDR1 MNHEY and CDR2 SVGAGI. The CDR3: CASSYSPEMNTEAFF. DNA for the CDR3: TGTGCCAGCAGTTACTCGCCAGAGATGAACACTGAAGCTTTCTTT.

The sample holds many counts of this clonotype. The chain joins TRBV4-2 to TRBJ2-3, with TRBD2 matching over 10 bases. The ends lost 5 bases at V and 4 bases at J; junction bases unmatched: 9. CDR1 is LGHNA and CDR2 is YNFKEQ in the germline V gene. The CDR3 extends over 16 amino acids. As DNA, the CDR3 is TGTGCCAGCAGCGAACAGCGGGGGGGGGCACCAGATACGCAGTATTTT. This translates into CASSEQRGGAPDTQYF.

This sequence joins TRBV3-1 and TRBJ2-1; 9 bases line up with TRBD1. This CDR3 is 17 amino acids long. Germline assignment: CDR1 LGHDT and CDR2 YNNKEL (reference sequence). After removal of 2 bases from V and 7 bases from J, the junction contained 12 bases not matched to a gene. CDR3 in DNA: TGTGCCAGCAGCCAATACTCCGGGACAGGGAACAGAAATGAGCAGTTCTTC. It translates to CASSQYSGTGNRNEQFF.

This clonotype occurred a few times. In DNA form, the CDR3 reads TGCAGTGCTACCCGACTGCCAGGCCCCTACGAGCAGTACTTC. It translates to CSATRLPGPYEQYF. The gene calls are TRBV20-1 and TRBJ2-7; no firm D call. In germline, CDR1 is DFQATT, CDR2 SNEGSKA (reference sequence). The CDR3 runs 14 residues. Trimming stripped 4 bases from V and 2 bases from J, with 15 bases between.

This clonotype is a singleton in its sample. V usage is TRBV3-1 and J usage is TRBJ2-1; TRBD2 matches 10 bases. This CDR3 has 14 amino acids. Germline V gene lookup returns CDR1 LGHDT and CDR2 YNNKEL (reference sequence). The trim removed 4 bases at V and 14 bases at J, leaving 11 bases unmatched. For the CDR3, the DNA is TGTGCCAGCAGCCGCAGAGCGGGAGGGCCAAGGAAGTTCTTC. The encoded protein is CASSRRAGGPRKFF.

This chain uses TRBV29-1 with TRBJ2-7, with 9 bases that match TRBD1. The CDR3 is 14 residues long. Trimming cost V 6 bases and J 0 bases; bases outside gene matches: 6. Germline CDR1 reads SQVTM; CDR2 reads ANQGSEA. CDR3 residues: CSVVGQGLSYEQYF. The CDR3 region has the DNA TGCAGCGTAGTGGGACAGGGCCTCTCCTACGAGCAGTACTTC.

The chain couples TRBV12-3 or TRBV12-4 to TRBJ1-2; TRBD1 matches 9 bases. Unmatched junction bases numbered 13, after V lost 5 bases and J lost 6 bases. The CDR3 is 16 residues long. Here the CDR3 DNA reads TGTGCCAGCAGTCCCTTGACAGGGGGGTATGTGGATGGCTACACCTTC. Translation gives CASSPLTGGYVDGYTF.

This clonotype was counted between two and nine times. The chain's CDR3 is CSVLTDRRQETQYF. DNA of the CDR3: TGCAGCGTTCTTACGGACAGGAGACAAGAGACCCAGTACTTC. This chain connects TRBV29-1 to TRBJ2-5; 7 positions match TRBD1. The V and J ends lost 5 bases and 2 bases, in that order; junction bases with no gene match: 8. The CDR3 extends over 14 amino acids. The V gene's germline CDR1 is SQVTM and CDR2 ANQGSEA. Full variable domain (missing parts from reference TRBV29-1 and TRBJ2-5): SAVISQKPSRDICQRGTSLTIQCQVDSQVTMMFWYRQQPGQSLTLIATANQGSEATYESGFVIDKFPISRPNLTFSTLTVSNMSPEDSSIYLCSVLTDRRQETQYFGPGTRLLVL.

The chain joins TRBV4-1 to TRBJ2-4; the D is unclear. This CDR3 has 16 amino acids. V was clipped by 3 bases and J by 8 bases, with 20 bases between them. The germline gives CDR1 MGHRA, CDR2 YSYEKL. This CDR3 is CASSHEPGASGDIQYF. Here the CDR3 DNA reads TGCGCCAGCAGCCACGAACCGGGCGCATCGGGCGACATTCAGTACTTC.

The rearrangement joins TRBV21-1 to TRBJ2-4. TRBV21-1 is described as a pseudogene. This CDR3 spans 12 amino acids. The CDR3 nucleotides read TGTGCCAGCAGCACGGACCTCAGCAAGCAGTACTTC. Amino acid sequence: CASSTDLSKQYF.

Comments on this clonotype: The junction differs from germline at one of its ends, possibly a read error. The CDR3 region is CVSSLGPEETQYF. In nucleotides, the CDR3 is TGTGTCAGCAGCTTAGGGCCCGAGGAGACCCAGTACTTC. The chain is built from TRBV7-2 and TRBJ2-5, with no clear D. Germline V gene sequence: CDR1 SGHTA, CDR2 FQGNSA. The CDR3 has 13 residues.